The clone carrying this TCR beta chain occurred once. The data were obtained in a study of PD-1 blockade in classical Hodgkin lymphoma. CDR1 and CDR2 (germline): SGHRS, YFSETQ. The CDR3 has 15 residues. The V gene lost 1 base and the J gene lost 2 bases, with 9 bases spanning the gap. Each and every patient relapsed after autologous stem cell transplantation, and patients got differing brentuximab vedotin exposure. Patients showed best responses of complete response, partial response or progressive disease. Libraries were prepared by immunoSEQ multiplex PCR; TCRdb keeps only in-frame clonotypes and omits some of them. Among 25,000 to 35,000 clones listed, 70% to 80% were seen once.

The starting material was peripheral blood mononuclear cells (PBMCs), obtained before the second cycle of nivolumab. The receptor was isolated from a human donor with classical Hodgkin lymphoma. The V call is TRBV5-1, the J call TRBJ1-4; unclear D gene. CDR3 region: CASSLLGSTNEKLFF. DNA for the CDR3: TGCGCCAGCAGCTTGTTAGGTTCCACTAATGAAAAACTGTTTTTT.